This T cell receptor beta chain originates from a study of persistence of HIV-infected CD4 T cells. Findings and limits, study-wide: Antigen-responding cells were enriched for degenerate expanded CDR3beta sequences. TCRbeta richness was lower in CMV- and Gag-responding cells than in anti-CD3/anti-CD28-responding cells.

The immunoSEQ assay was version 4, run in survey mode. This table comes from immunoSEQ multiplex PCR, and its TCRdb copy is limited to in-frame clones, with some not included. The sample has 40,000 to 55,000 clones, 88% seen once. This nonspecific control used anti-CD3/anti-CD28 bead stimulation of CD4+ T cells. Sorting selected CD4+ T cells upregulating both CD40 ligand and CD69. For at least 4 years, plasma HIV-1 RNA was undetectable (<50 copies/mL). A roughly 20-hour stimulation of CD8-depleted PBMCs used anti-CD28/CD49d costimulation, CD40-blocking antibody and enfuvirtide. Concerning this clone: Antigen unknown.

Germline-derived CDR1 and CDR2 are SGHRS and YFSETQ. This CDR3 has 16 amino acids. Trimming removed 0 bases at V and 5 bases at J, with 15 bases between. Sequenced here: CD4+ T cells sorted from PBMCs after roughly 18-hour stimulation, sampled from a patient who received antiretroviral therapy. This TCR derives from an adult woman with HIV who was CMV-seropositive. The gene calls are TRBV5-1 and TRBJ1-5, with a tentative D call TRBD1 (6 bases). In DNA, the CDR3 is TGCGCCAGCAGCTTGGAGCCGGGGGCCTGGTATCAGCCCCAGCATTTT. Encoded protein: CASSLEPGAWYQPQHF. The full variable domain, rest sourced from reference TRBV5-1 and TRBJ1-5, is KAGVTQTPRYLIKTRGQQVTLSCSPISGHRSVSWYQQTPGQGLQFLFEYFSETQRNKGNFPGRFSGRQFSNSRSEMNVSTLELGDSALYLCASSLEPGAWYQPQHFGDGTRLSIL.